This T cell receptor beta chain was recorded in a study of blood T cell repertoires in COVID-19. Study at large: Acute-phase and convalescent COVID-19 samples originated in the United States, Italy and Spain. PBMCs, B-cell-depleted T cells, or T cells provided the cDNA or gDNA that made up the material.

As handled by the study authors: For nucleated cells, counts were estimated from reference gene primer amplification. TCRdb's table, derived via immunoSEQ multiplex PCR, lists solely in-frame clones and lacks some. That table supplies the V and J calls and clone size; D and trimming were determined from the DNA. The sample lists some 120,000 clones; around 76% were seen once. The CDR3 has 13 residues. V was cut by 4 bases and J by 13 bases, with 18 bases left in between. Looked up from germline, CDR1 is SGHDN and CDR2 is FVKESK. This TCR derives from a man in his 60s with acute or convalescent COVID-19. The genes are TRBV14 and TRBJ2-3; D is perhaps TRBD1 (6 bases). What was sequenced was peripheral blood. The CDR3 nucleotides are TGTGCCAGCAGCCCACTTGAGGGGCAGGGGAAGTATTTT. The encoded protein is CASSPLEGQGKYF.